This T cell receptor (beta chain) appears in the sequencing data of a study of identifying expanded T cells in peripheral blood. Per the germline V gene, CDR1 is SGHRS and CDR2 is YFSETQ. Trimming at V came to 4 bases and at J to 4 bases, leaving 5 bases not matched to a gene. The CDR3 is 15 amino acids. Repertoires were generated with immunoSEQ multiplex PCR, while TCRdb's copy carries only in-frame clones and drops some. Altogether approximately 130,000 clones are present, around nine tenths being singletons, with the ten largest covering less than 10%. The sequenced sample consisted of blood. V is TRBV5-1 and J is TRBJ2-2; 9 bases are a match to TRBD1. The TCR originated in a person between 18 and 75 years old in good health. CDR3 DNA: TGCGCCAGCAGCGTCGGGACAGGGTTCACCGGGGAGCTGTTTTTT. Its translation: CASSVGTGFTGELFF.